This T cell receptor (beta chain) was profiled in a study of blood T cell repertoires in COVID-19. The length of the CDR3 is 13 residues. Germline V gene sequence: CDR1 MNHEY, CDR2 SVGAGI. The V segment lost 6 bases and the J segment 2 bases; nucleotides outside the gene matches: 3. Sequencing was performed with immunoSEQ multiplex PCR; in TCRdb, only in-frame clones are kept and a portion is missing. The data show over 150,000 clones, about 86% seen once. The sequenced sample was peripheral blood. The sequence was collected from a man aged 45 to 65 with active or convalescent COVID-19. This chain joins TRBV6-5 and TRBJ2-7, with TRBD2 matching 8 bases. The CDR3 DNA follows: TGTGCCAGCAGGACTAGCGTTACCTACGAGCAGTACTTC. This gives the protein CASRTSVTYEQYF.